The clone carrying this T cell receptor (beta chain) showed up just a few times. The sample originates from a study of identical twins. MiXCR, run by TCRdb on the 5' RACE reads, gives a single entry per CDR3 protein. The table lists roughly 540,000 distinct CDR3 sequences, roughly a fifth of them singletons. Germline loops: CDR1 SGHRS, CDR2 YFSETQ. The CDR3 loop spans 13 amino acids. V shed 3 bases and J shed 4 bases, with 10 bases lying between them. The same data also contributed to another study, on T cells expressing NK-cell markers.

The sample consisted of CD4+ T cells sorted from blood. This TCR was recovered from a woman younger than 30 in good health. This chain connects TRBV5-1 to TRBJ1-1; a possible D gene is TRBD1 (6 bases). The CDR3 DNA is TGCGCCAGCAGCTCAGGGGCCAGCACTGAAGCTTTCTTT. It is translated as CASSSGASTEAFF.